The rows below give T cell receptor beta chains drawn from one sample of a study of CD8+CD57+ T cells in acquired aplastic anemia. TCRdb independently ran MiXCR on the reads; one entry per CDR3 protein. Of more than 100,000 distinct CDR3 sequences listed, around two fifths are singletons. Sequencing was performed on sorted CD4+, CD8+, or CD8+CD57+ T cells (not recorded which) from PBMCs. These receptors originate from a human donor in good health, serving as a control. Each CDR3 is given with its conserved first and last residue. A D gene is named only where the DNA matches it firmly. The size entry is marked missing in some rows and otherwise reads once, few, many or a size class.

v_call,clone_size,j_call,d_call,cdr3_nt,cdr3_aa
TRBV7-2,NA,TRBJ2-2,NA,TGTGCCAGCAGCTTATCGGGATTCGGGGAGCTGTTTTTT,CASSLSGFGELFF
TRBV7-6,NA,TRBJ2-7,NA,TGTGCCAGCAGCTTAGCCGCTGGTCAGGGCCACGAGCAGTACTTC,CASSLAAGQGHEQYF
TRBV5-1,many,TRBJ2-2,TRBD1,TGCGCCAGCAGCTTGGATGCAGGGGGCACCGGGGAGCTGTTTTTT,CASSLDAGGTGELFF
TRBV15,NA,TRBJ2-7,TRBD1,TGTGCCACCAGCAGGGACAGGGGTACCTACGAGCAGTACTTC,CATSRDRGTYEQYF
TRBV19,few,TRBJ2-7,TRBD1,TGTGCCAGCAAATCGGACAGGGGGCACTACGAGCAGTACTTC,CASKSDRGHYEQYF
TRBV6-1,many,TRBJ1-2,NA,TGTGCCAGCAGAAGACACATAAACTATGGCTACACCTTC,CASRRHINYGYTF
TRBV12-3/TRBV12-4,many,TRBJ1-2,TRBD1,TGTGCCAGCAGTTTGACAGGGTTGGGCTATGGCTACACCTTC,CASSLTGLGYGYTF
TRBV19,many,TRBJ1-1,NA,TGTGCCAGTAGTATAGATCTCCGCAGGGTAGGCACTGAAGCTTTCTTT,CASSIDLRRVGTEAFF
TRBV20-1,many,TRBJ2-3,NA,TGCAGTGCTAGACTGGCGTACGGCACAGATACGCAGTATTTT,CSARLAYGTDTQYF
TRBV7-8,few,TRBJ1-6,NA,TGTGCCAGCAGCTTAGGCTCGGTTAATTCACCCCTCCACTTT,CASSLGSVNSPLHF
TRBV5-4,many,TRBJ2-7,NA,TGTGCCAGCAGCAAGGCGGGTGGCTCGGGGGAGCAGTACTTC,CASSKAGGSGEQYF
TRBV3-1,many,TRBJ2-7,TRBD2,TGTGCCAGCAGCCCCATCGCGGGAGGCCTTATCGAGCAGTACTTC,CASSPIAGGLIEQYF
TRBV2,NA,TRBJ1-2,NA,TGTGCCAGCAGTGTAGGCCTATTGAATGGCTACACCTTC,CASSVGLLNGYTF
TRBV12-3/TRBV12-4,many,TRBJ2-3,TRBD2,TGTGCCAGCAGTTTAGCTAGCGGGAGGGCTAGTACGCAGTATTTT,CASSLASGRASTQYF
TRBV25-1,NA,TRBJ1-2,NA,TGTGCCAGCAGTGAAGAATGGGGAGGTGGCTGCACCTTC,CASSEEWGGGCTF
TRBV5-1,NA,TRBJ2-1,TRBD2,TGCGCCGGCCGGGGGGGGAATAACAATGAGCAGTTCTTC,CAGRGGNNNEQFF
TRBV10-3,NA,TRBJ1-6,TRBD1,TGTGCCAGCAACACAGGGGTTGCAGATTCACCCCTCCACTTT,CASNTGVADSPLHF
TRBV27,few,TRBJ1-5,NA,TGTGCCAGCAGTTTTGCAGGGTATCAGCCCCAGCATTTT,CASSFAGYQPQHF
TRBV19,NA,TRBJ2-7,NA,TGTGCCAGTAGTATCGGCGCTAGCTCCGAGCAGTACTTC,CASSIGASSEQYF
TRBV5-1,NA,TRBJ1-5,TRBD1,TGCGCCAGCAGCTTAGGAGGGGGCCATCAGCCCCAGCATTTT,CASSLGGGHQPQHF
TRBV10-2,NA,TRBJ2-2,NA,TGCGCCAGCAATAATGACATCCCGCGAACAACCGGGGAGCTGTTTTTT,CASNNDIPRTTGELFF
TRBV12-3/TRBV12-4,many,TRBJ1-4,NA,TGTGCCAGCAGTTTGGATAGGGGGTCTAGTGAAAAACTGTTTTTT,CASSLDRGSSEKLFF
TRBV24-1,NA,TRBJ1-5,NA,TGTGCCACCGACCGCAGGGGCCATCAGCCCCAGCATTTT,CATDRRGHQPQHF
TRBV9,many,TRBJ1-4,NA,TGTGCCAGCAGCGGGGCCCGAGGTGAAAAACTGTTTTTT,CASSGARGEKLFF
TRBV12-3/TRBV12-4,once,TRBJ1-5,TRBD1,TGTGCCAGCAGGAAGGGGGCACAACAGCCCCAGCATTTT,CASRKGAQQPQHF
TRBV29-1,many,TRBJ2-7,TRBD2,TGCAGCGTCCGTGGCGGACTAGCGGGAACCTACGAGCAGTACTTC,CSVRGGLAGTYEQYF
TRBV20-1,many,TRBJ1-2,NA,TGCAGTGCTAGAGATAGCGGGGACCCCTATGGCTACACCTTC,CSARDSGDPYGYTF
TRBV6-6,many,TRBJ1-5,NA,TGTGCCAGCAGCTACGGGACGGACAATCAGCCCCAGCATTTT,CASSYGTDNQPQHF
TRBV19,once,TRBJ1-6,TRBD1,TGTGCCAGCCACAGAACGGCGGGACAGGGGGAGGCACCCCTCCACTTT,CASHRTAGQGEAPLHF
TRBV24-1,NA,TRBJ2-7,TRBD1,TGTGCCACCAGTGATTCCCGGGACAGCCCCTACGAGCAGTACTTC,CATSDSRDSPYEQYF
TRBV11-1,few,TRBJ1-4,TRBD1,TGTGCCACCGTTACGACCACAACAGGGGGCACTGGGAAACTGTTTTTT,CATVTTTTGGTGKLFF
TRBV11-2,many,TRBJ2-2,NA,TGTGCCAGCAGCTTAGCCCAGGTTTCTGGGGAGCTGTTTTTT,CASSLAQVSGELFF
TRBV3-1,many,TRBJ1-1,NA,TGTGCCAGCAGCTACGGACAGAACACTGAAGCTTTCTTT,CASSYGQNTEAFF
TRBV29-1,NA,TRBJ1-1,TRBD1,TGCAGTGTTAACAGGGGGACGAAAGCTTTCTTT,CSVNRGTKAFF
TRBV30,NA,TRBJ1-1,NA,TGTGCCTACCAGGAGGCCAGAAAAGCTTTCTTT,CAYQEARKAFF
TRBV19,many,TRBJ2-6,NA,TGTGCCAGTAGTGTGGCAGGGGCTGGGGCCAACGTCCTGACTTTC,CASSVAGAGANVLTF
TRBV14,NA,TRBJ2-1,NA,TGTGCCAGCAGCCCTCGAGACAATGAGCAGTTCTTC,CASSPRDNEQFF
TRBV24-1,many,TRBJ2-2,TRBD2,TGTGCGACCCGCGGGGGGCATTCCGCCGGGGAGCTGTTTTTT,CATRGGHSAGELFF
TRBV30,NA,TRBJ1-2,NA,TGTGCCTGGAGTAAGGGGCTCGACTATGGCTACACCTTC,CAWSKGLDYGYTF
TRBV20-1,many,TRBJ1-1,TRBD1,TGCAGTGCTGGATTGGACAGGGCGGACGTAGCTTTCTTT,CSAGLDRADVAFF
TRBV5-4,NA,TRBJ2-5,NA,TGTGCCAGCAGCTTATCTTTCCAAGAGACCCAGTACTTC,CASSLSFQETQYF
TRBV24-1,many,TRBJ1-5,NA,TGTGCCACCAGTGGGCAGGGTGGCAATCAGCCCCAGCATTTT,CATSGQGGNQPQHF
TRBV5-5,many,TRBJ2-5,NA,TGTGCCAGCAGCTCCTCCAGCAGGGGCGAAGAGACCCAGTACTTC,CASSSSSRGEETQYF
TRBV19,NA,TRBJ2-1,TRBD1,TGTGCCAGCAGCTTATATGGGACAGGGGGCAATGAGCAGTTCTTC,CASSLYGTGGNEQFF
TRBV5-1,many,TRBJ1-1,TRBD1,TGCGCCAGCAGCGGGCGCGGACAGGGGGCCAGGACTGAAGCTTTCTTT,CASSGRGQGARTEAFF
TRBV2,many,TRBJ2-3,TRBD1,TGTGCCAGGCGAACGGGACAGGGGTTATCAGATACGCAGTATTTT,CARRTGQGLSDTQYF
TRBV24-1,NA,TRBJ2-5,TRBD1,TGTGCCACCAGTGATTTGCGCAGGGACAGGGAGACCCAGTACTTC,CATSDLRRDRETQYF
TRBV9,NA,TRBJ1-1,NA,TGTGCCAGCAGCGTAGGCTCGAAGAACACTGAAGCTTTCTTT,CASSVGSKNTEAFF
TRBV15,NA,TRBJ1-2,NA,TGTGCCACCAGCAGAGCACCAGTTGATGGCTACACCTTC,CATSRAPVDGYTF
TRBV24-1,once,TRBJ2-7,NA,TGTGCCACCAGTGATACAGGGCCCTACGAGCAGTACTTC,CATSDTGPYEQYF
TRBV10-3,many,TRBJ2-1,TRBD1,TGTGCCATCAGTGATGGGACAGGGATCAGTGAGCAGTTCTTC,CAISDGTGISEQFF
TRBV25-1,NA,TRBJ1-2,TRBD1,TGTGCCAGCAGTGAATCCGGCAGGGGGTCTAGGCACTATGGCTACACCTTC,CASSESGRGSRHYGYTF
TRBV5-4,NA,TRBJ1-2,NA,TGTGCCAGCAGCCATGTGGACGGGGACTATGGCTACACCTTC,CASSHVDGDYGYTF
TRBV2,NA,TRBJ1-3,TRBD1,TGTGCCAGCAGGCTTACAGGGGAGGGAAACACCATATATTTT,CASRLTGEGNTIYF
TRBV7-8,once,TRBJ1-5,NA,TGTGCCAGCAGCTTAGTCGGGACTCAGCCCCAGCATTTT,CASSLVGTQPQHF